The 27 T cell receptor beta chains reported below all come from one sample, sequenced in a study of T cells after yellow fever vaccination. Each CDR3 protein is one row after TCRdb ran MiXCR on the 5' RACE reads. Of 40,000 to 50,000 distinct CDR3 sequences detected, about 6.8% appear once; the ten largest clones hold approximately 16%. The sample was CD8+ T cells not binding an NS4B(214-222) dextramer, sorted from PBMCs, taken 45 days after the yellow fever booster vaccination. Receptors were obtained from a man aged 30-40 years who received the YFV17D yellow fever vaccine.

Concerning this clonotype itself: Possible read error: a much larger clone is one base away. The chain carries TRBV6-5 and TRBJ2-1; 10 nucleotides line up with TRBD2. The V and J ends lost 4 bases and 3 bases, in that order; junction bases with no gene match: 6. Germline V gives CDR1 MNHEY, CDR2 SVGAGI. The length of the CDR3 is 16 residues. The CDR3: CASSFGLAVRYNEQFF. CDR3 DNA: TGTGCCAGCAGTTTTGGACTAGCGGTCCGCTACAATGAGCAGTTCTTC.

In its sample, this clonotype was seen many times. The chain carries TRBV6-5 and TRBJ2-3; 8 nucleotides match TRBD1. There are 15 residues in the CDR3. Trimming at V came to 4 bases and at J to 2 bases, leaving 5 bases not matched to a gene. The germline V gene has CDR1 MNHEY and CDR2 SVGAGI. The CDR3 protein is CASSFRDRNTDTQYF. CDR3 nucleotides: TGTGCCAGCAGTTTCCGGGACAGGAACACAGATACGCAGTATTTT.

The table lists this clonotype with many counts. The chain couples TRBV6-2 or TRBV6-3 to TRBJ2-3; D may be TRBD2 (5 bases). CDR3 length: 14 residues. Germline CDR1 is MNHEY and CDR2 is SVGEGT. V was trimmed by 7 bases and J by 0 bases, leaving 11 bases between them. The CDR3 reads CASNQAASTDTQYF. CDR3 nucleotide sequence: TGTGCCAGCAACCAAGCGGCTAGCACAGATACGCAGTATTTT.

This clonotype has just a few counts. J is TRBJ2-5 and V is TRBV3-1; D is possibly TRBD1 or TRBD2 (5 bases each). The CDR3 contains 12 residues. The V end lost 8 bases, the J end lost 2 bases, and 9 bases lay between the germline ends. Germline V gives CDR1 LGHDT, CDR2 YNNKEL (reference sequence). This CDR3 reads CASSGQQETQYF. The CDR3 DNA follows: TGTGCCAGCTCGGGGCAACAAGAGACCCAGTACTTC.

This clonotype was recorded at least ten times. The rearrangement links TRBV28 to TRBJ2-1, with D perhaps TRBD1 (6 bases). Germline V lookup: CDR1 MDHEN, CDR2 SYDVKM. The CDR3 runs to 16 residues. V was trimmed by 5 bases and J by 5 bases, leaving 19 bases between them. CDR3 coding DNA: TGTGCCAGCAGTGTGGGGACATTAGAACCCCACAATGAGCAGTTCTTC. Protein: CASSVGTLEPHNEQFF.

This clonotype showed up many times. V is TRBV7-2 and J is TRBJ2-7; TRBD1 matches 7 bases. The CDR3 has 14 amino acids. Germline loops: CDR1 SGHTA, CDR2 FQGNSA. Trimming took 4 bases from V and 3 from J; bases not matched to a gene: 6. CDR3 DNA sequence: TGTGCCAGCAGCTCCGGGACAGAGTTCTACGAGCAGTACTTC. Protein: CASSSGTEFYEQYF.

CDR3 amino acids: CASSMGRQEQYF. The CDR3 DNA follows: TGTGCCAGTAGTATGGGCCGACAGGAGCAGTACTTC. The chain employs TRBV19 and TRBJ2-7; D perhaps matches TRBD1 (5 bases). Looked up from germline, CDR1 is LNHDA and CDR2 is SQIVND (reference sequence). The ends were cut back, 3 bases at V and 7 bases at J, with 10 bases in the middle. The CDR3 loop spans 12 amino acids.

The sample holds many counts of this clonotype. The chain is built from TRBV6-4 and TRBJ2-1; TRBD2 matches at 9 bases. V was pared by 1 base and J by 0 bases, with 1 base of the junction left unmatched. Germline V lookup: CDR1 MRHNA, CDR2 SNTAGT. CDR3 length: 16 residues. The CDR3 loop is CASSDFSGSSYNEQFF. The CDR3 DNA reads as TGTGCCAGCAGTGACTTTAGCGGGAGCTCCTACAATGAGCAGTTCTTC.

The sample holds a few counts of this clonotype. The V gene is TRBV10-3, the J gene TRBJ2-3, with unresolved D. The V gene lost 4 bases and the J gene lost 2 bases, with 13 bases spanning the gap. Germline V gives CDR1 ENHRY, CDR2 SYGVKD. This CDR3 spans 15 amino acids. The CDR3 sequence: CAISVAVQHTDTQYF. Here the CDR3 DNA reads TGTGCCATCAGTGTCGCGGTGCAGCACACAGATACGCAGTATTTT.

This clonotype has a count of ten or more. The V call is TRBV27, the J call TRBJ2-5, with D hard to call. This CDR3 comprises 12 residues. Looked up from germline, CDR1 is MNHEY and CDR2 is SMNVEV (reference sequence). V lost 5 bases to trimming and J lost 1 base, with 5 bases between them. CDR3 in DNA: TGTGCCAGCAGTCATGGCCAAGAGACCCAGTACTTC. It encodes CASSHGQETQYF.

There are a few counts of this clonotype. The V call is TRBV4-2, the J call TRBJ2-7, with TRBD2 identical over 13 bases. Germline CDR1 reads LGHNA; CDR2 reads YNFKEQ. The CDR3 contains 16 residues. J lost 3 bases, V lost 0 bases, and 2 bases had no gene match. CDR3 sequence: CASSQEGLAGYYEQYF. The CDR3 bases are TGTGCCAGCAGCCAAGAGGGACTAGCGGGATACTACGAGCAGTACTTC.

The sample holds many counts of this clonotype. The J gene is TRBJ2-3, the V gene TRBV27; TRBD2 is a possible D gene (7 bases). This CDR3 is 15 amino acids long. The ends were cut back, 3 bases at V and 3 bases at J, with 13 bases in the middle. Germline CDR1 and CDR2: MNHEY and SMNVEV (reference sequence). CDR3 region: CASSLAGALTDTQYF. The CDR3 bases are TGTGCCAGCAGTTTGGCGGGGGCCTTGACAGATACGCAGTATTTT.

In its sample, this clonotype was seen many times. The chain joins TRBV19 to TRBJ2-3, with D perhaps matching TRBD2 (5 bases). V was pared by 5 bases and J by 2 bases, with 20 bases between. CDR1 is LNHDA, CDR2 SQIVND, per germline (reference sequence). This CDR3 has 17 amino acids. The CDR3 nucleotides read TGTGCCAGTAGTCCGCCGGACTCCCTGGACGTCACAGATACGCAGTATTTT. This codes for CASSPPDSLDVTDTQYF.

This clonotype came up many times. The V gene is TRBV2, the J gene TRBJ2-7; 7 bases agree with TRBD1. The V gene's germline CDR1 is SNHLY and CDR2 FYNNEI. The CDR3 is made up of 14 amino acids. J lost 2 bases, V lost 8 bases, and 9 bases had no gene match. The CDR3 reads CASFDRDRTYEQYF. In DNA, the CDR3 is TGTGCCAGCTTTGACAGGGATAGAACCTACGAGCAGTACTTC.

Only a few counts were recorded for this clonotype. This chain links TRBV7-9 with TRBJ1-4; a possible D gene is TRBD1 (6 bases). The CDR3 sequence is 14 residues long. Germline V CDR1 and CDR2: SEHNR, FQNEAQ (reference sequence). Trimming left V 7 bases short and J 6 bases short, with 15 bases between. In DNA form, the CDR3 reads TGTGCCAGCATCCCAGGGGACGCCTATGAAAAACTGTTTTTT. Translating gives CASIPGDAYEKLFF.

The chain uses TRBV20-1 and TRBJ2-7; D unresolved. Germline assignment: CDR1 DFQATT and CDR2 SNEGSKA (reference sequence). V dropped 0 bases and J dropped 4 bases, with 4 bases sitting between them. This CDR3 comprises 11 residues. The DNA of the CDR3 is TGCAGTGCTAGAGAGGGGTACGAGCAGTACTTC. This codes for CSAREGYEQYF.

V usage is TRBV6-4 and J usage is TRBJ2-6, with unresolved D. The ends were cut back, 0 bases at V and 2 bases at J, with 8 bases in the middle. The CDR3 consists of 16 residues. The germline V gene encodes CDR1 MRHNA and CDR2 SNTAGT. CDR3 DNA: TGTGCCAGCAGTGACTCGATTGGAGCTGGGGCCAACGTCCTGACTTTC. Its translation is CASSDSIGAGANVLTF.

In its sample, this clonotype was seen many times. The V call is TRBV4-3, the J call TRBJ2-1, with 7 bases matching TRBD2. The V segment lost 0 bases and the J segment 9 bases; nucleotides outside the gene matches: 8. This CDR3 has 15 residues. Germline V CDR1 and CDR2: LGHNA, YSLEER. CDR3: CASSQDGGEGTEQFF. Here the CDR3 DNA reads TGCGCCAGCAGCCAAGATGGAGGGGAGGGGACTGAGCAGTTCTTC.

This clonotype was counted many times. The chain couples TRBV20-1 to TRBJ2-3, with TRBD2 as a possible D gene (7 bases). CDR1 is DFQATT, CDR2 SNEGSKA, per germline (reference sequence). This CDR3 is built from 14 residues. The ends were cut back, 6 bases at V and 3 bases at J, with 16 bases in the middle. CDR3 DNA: TGCAGTGCGAAATCGGGGGGCTGGACAGATACGCAGTATTTT. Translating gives CSAKSGGWTDTQYF.

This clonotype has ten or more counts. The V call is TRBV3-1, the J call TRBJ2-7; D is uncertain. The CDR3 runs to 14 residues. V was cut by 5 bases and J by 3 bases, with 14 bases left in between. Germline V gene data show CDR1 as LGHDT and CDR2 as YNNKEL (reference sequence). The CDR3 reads CASSSQDLLYEQYF. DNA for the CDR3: TGTGCCAGCAGCAGCCAAGATTTACTCTACGAGCAGTACTTC.

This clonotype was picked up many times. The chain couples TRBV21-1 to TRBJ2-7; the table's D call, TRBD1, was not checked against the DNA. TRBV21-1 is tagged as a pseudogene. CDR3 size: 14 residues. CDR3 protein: CARTAGAPYGEQYF. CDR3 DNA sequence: TGTGCCAGAACAGCGGGAGCCCCGTATGGCGAGCAGTACTTC.

The CDR3 DNA sequence: TGTGCCAGCAGTTACTCGGCTAATCAAGAGACCCAGTACTTC. Protein sequence: CASSYSANQETQYF. This rearrangement joins TRBV6-5 to TRBJ2-5; no clear D gene. The CDR3 extends over 14 amino acids. Trimming removed 0 bases at V and 2 bases at J, with 7 bases between. Germline V gene data show CDR1 as MNHEY and CDR2 as SVGAGI.

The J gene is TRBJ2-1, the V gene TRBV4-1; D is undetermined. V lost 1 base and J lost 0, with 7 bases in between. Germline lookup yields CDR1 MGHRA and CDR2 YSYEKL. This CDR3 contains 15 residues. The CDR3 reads CASSQGVSSYNEQFF. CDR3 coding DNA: TGCGCCAGCAGCCAAGGCGTGAGCTCCTACAATGAGCAGTTCTTC.

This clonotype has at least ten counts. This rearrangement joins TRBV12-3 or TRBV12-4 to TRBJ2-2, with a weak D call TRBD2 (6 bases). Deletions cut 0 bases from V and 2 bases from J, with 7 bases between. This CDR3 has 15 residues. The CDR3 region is CASSLAGGNTGELFF. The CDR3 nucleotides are TGTGCCAGCAGTTTAGCGGGAGGTAACACCGGGGAGCTGTTTTTT.

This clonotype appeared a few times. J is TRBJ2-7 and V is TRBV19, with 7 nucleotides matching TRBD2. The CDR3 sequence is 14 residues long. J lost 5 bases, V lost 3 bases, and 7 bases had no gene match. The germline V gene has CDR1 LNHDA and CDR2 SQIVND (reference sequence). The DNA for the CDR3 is TGTGCCAGTAGTATGGTCCCCGGGGGGAACGAGCAGTACTTC. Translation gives CASSMVPGGNEQYF.

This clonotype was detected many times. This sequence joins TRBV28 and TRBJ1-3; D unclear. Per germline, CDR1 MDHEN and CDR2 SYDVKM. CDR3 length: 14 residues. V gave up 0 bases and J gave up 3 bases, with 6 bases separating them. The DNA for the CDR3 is TGTGCCAGCAGTTTATGGGCGGGTGGAAACACCATATATTTT. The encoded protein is CASSLWAGGNTIYF.

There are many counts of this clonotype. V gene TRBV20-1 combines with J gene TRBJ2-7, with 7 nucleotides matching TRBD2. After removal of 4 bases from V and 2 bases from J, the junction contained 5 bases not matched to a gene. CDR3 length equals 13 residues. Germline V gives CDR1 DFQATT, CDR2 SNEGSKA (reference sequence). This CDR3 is CSAMGGNPYEQYF. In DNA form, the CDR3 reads TGCAGTGCTATGGGGGGGAACCCCTACGAGCAGTACTTC.